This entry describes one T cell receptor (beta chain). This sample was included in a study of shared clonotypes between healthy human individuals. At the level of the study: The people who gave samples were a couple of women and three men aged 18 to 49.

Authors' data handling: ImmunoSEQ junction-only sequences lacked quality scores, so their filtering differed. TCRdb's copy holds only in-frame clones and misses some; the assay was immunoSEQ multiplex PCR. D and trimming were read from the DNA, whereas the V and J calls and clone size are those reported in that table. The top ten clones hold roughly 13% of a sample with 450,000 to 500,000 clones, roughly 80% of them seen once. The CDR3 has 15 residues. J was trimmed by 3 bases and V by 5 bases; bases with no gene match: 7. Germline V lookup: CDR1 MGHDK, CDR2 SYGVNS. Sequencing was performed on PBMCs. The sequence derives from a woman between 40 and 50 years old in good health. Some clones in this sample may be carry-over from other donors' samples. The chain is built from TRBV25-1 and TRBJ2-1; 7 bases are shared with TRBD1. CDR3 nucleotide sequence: TGTGCCAGCAGTCCACAGGGGACGGGCTACAATGAGCAGTTCTTC. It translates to CASSPQGTGYNEQFF.